This T cell receptor beta chain was sequenced for a study of cytotoxic CD8 clonotypes in ibrutinib-treated CLL. Study background: Patients attained 24 partial and 2 complete responses; at median about 70 months, about 15 remained remitted while about twelve progressed. Regarding the study as a whole: In comparison with age-matched healthy donors, baseline clonality was higher and tracked circulating CD8+ T-cell counts. Clonality was higher at ibrutinib response and returned toward baseline at progression.

Worth noting for this clone: Its antigen is not identified.

CDR1 and CDR2 from the germline V gene are MNHEY and SVGAGI. Trimming pared 5 bases from V and 0 bases from J, leaving 11 bases between. The CDR3 is made up of 15 amino acids. Target depth was 1 in 200,000 to 1 in 1 million T cells, about 10x per clonotype. Clones were read by immunoSEQ multiplex PCR, and TCRdb kept only the in-frame ones, dropping some. Altogether over 250,000 clones are present, around 69% being singletons, with the ten largest covering roughly 5.7%. This receptor was identified in a human donor with chronic lymphocytic leukemia. The rearrangement joins TRBV6-5 to TRBJ2-4; possibly TRBD2 for D (6 bases). The sequencing here drew on PBMCs, taken at disease progression, from a patient treated with ibrutinib. CDR3 nucleotides: TGTGCCAGCAGTCCGGTGGGACTAGCCAAAAACATTCAGTACTTC. This encodes CASSPVGLAKNIQYF.